The rows below give T cell receptor beta chains drawn from one sample of a study of regulatory T cells in long-lasting Graves disease. TCRdb reprocessed the multiplex PCR reads via MiXCR and lists one record per CDR3 protein. The repertoire holds fewer than 450,000 distinct CDR3 sequences, around 20% seen once, with less than 25% in the top ten. This sample comprised peripheral blood mononuclear cells (PBMCs), obtained when the disease was refractory, from a patient treated with antithyroid drugs. The receptors derive from a female donor with Graves disease. Both conserved end residues are part of each CDR3. D genes are given only for firm matches. The listing skips clone size in some rows; elsewhere it reads once, few, many or a size class.

CDR3 protein,CDR3 DNA,J gene,clone size,V gene,D gene
CASSRETGMREQYF,TGTGCCAGCAGCCGTGAGACAGGAATGAGGGAGCAGTACTTC,TRBJ2-7,once,TRBV7-9,.
CASIQPGQEPWGYTF,TGTGCCAGCATCCAACCGGGACAGGAACCCTGGGGCTACACCTTC,TRBJ1-2,many,TRBV6-1,TRBD1
CASRTGVRNDNEQFF,TGTGCCAGCAGGACGGGAGTACGAAATGACAATGAGCAGTTCTTC,TRBJ2-1,.,TRBV2,.
CSVEEGSGRLGELFF,TGCAGCGTTGAGGAGGGTAGCGGGAGGTTAGGAGAGCTGTTTTTT,TRBJ2-2,.,TRBV29-1,TRBD2
CSTTDLPAQYF,TGCAGTACTACCGACCTTCCGGCCCAGTACTTC,TRBJ2-5,.,TRBV20-1,.
CASSFEKGVGVF,TGTGCCAGCAGCTTCGAGAAGGGGGTGGGTGTCTTC,TRBJ2-1,.,TRBV7-2,.
CSAREKGVFDVAQYF,TGCAGTGCTAGAGAGAAAGGGGTGTTTGACGTGGCCCAGTACTTC,TRBJ2-5,many,TRBV20-1,.
CASSPSASGGTEAFF,TGTGCCAGCTCACCTTCGGCCTCGGGGGGGACTGAAGCTTTCTTT,TRBJ1-1,.,TRBV18,.
CATTLDTGNTGELFF,TGTGCCACCACACTGGATACCGGTAACACCGGGGAGCTGTTTTTT,TRBJ2-2,many,TRBV2,.
CASSLTNPRGQPQHF,TGTGCCAGCAGCCTAACTAATCCGAGGGGTCAGCCCCAGCATTTT,TRBJ1-5,few,TRBV6-1,.
CSARDTGQGYSNQPQHF,TGCAGTGCTAGAGATACGGGACAGGGGTATAGCAATCAGCCCCAGCATTTT,TRBJ1-5,.,TRBV20-1,TRBD1
CASSMGGNQEAQYF,TGTGCCAGCAGCATGGGCGGGAACCAAGAGGCCCAGTACTTC,TRBJ2-5,.,TRBV12-3/TRBV12-4,.
CASSLAAGSGNTIYF,TGTGCCAGCAGCTTAGCGGCAGGGAGTGGAAACACCATATATTTT,TRBJ1-3,many,TRBV7-2,.
CSASPQFNEKLFF,TGCAGTGCTAGTCCCCAGTTTAATGAAAAACTGTTTTTT,TRBJ1-4,many,TRBV20-1,.
CASSYPGNYEQYF,TGTGCCAGCAGTTACCCCGGGAACTACGAGCAGTACTTC,TRBJ2-7,many,TRBV12-3/TRBV12-4,.
CASSQAGGKNIQYF,TGTGCCAGCAGCCAAGCGGGAGGAAAAAACATTCAGTACTTC,TRBJ2-4,many,TRBV3-1,TRBD2
CASSQLSNQPQHF,TGTGCCAGCAGCCAACTTAGCAATCAGCCCCAGCATTTT,TRBJ1-5,many,TRBV3-1,.
CASKQGERTEAFF,TGCGCCAGCAAACAGGGGGAGAGAACTGAAGCTTTCTTT,TRBJ1-1,many,TRBV10-2,TRBD1
CASSQEVLDREEKLFF,TGCGCCAGCAGCCAAGAGGTTCTTGACAGGGAAGAAAAACTGTTTTTT,TRBJ1-4,few,TRBV4-1,TRBD1
CASSPPITGELFF,TGTGCCAGCTCACCACCGATCACCGGGGAGCTGTTTTTT,TRBJ2-2,many,TRBV18,.